This TCR beta chain was observed in a study of spatial heterogeneity in lung cancer. Whole-study context: Tumor-region counts of TCR transcripts tracked strongly with a T cell module score from matched bulk RNA-seq.

V was trimmed by 4 bases and J by 4 bases, leaving 11 bases between them. The CDR3 is 13 amino acids. Germline CDR1 reads SGHTS; CDR2 reads YDEGEE. Regarding time point: sample taken at primary tumor resection. Whole RNA obtained from tumor, nontumor lung or frozen PBMC underwent sequencing without sorting. This clonotype was seen repeatedly, ten times or more. Its antigen is as yet unknown. The study, taken as a whole, reports: Numbers of ubiquitous and regional expanded TCRs tracked ubiquitous and regional nonsynonymous mutation counts, respectively. The study found that expanded intratumoral alpha and beta TCR counts tracked tumor mutation counts.

In TCRdb, the 5' RACE reads were re-called with MiXCR into one record per CDR3 protein. Seen here are roughly 6,000 distinct CDR3 sequences, 1.3% observed once, and the top ten hold approximately 9.7%. Sequencing used lung tumor tissue, obtained at surgery. The chain carries TRBV5-8 and TRBJ1-2; D is possibly TRBD1 (5 bases). The TCR originated in a male donor with early-stage non-small cell lung cancer. The CDR3 sequence: CASSRDAGYGYTF. The CDR3 DNA reads as TGTGCCAGCAGCCGGGACGCGGGCTATGGCTACACCTTC.